This T cell receptor (beta chain) was identified during a study of blood T cell repertoires in COVID-19. For the study at large: PBMCs, B-cell-depleted T cells, or T cells provided the cDNA or gDNA that made up the material.

Sequencing was performed with immunoSEQ multiplex PCR; in TCRdb, only in-frame clones are kept and a portion is missing. The data hold 110,000 to 150,000 clones, with over 70% observed a single time. The CDR3 is 15 amino acids. The J segment lost 2 bases and the V segment lost 6 bases, leaving 8 bases of the junction unmatched. Per germline, CDR1 WSHSY and CDR2 SAAADI. Sequencing input: peripheral blood. The chain is built from TRBV10-2 and TRBJ2-3; 7 bases are shared with TRBD2. This TCR came from a woman aged 55-69 years with acute or convalescent COVID-19. The DNA for the CDR3 is TGCGCCAGCAGAGCGGGATCTCGGGCCACAGATACGCAGTATTTT. Protein: CASRAGSRATDTQYF.